This entry is about one TCR beta chain. Its antigen is not identified. This specimen comes from a study of CD8+ T cells in alopecia areata. Study conclusions and caveats: During tofacitinib treatment, many expanded lesional clones remained in scalp and blood.

This CDR3 has 14 amino acids. The V gene's germline CDR1 is SEHNR and CDR2 FQNEAQ (reference sequence). V shed 4 bases and J shed 3 bases, with 13 bases lying between them. Noted treatment: oral pan-JAK inhibitor, 5-10 mg twice daily. Alopecia areata patients had lesional scalp punch biopsies and peripheral blood taken from them. CD4+ and CD8+ T cells were sorted from PBMCs stained for CD3, CD4 and CD8. Once RNA had been extracted, it was reverse transcribed into cDNA to act as the sequencing template. The assay was immunoSEQ multiplex PCR, and TCRdb's table has in-frame clones only and misses some. The table includes about 120,000 clones, around three fifths detected once.

The gene calls are TRBV7-9 and TRBJ2-7; a weak D match, TRBD2 (5 bases). The sequenced sample was CD4+ T cells sorted from blood, obtained at week 24, from a patient treated with tofacitinib. The receptor was derived from a human donor with alopecia areata. This CDR3 reads CASSSLRGFYEQYF. The CDR3 nucleotides read TGTGCCAGCAGCTCCCTTCGGGGATTCTACGAGCAGTACTTC.